This T cell receptor beta chain was found in a study of cytomegalovirus exposure and HLA in healthy donors. In the study overall: Unique TCRs numbering approximately 81 million, obtained from HLA-typed donors, made up an early data release.

The donors were healthy bone marrow donors. There are 13 residues in the CDR3. Germline V gives CDR1 SGHTA, CDR2 FQGNSA. V trimming: 0 bases; J trimming: 11 bases; junction bases outside the gene matches: 6. 60 Vbeta and 13 Jbeta primers were used in PCR. Produced via immunoSEQ multiplex PCR; TCRdb's table is partial and in-frame only. The sample contains about 180,000 clones, about four fifths of which appear only once. The source of this sequence is a male donor in good health and CMV-seronegative. Sample: PBMCs. The V gene is TRBV7-2, the J gene TRBJ1-1; 7 bases line up with TRBD1. As DNA, the CDR3 is TGTGCCAGCAGCTTAGCGGGACAGCCGCCGGCTTTCTTT. As protein: CASSLAGQPPAFF.